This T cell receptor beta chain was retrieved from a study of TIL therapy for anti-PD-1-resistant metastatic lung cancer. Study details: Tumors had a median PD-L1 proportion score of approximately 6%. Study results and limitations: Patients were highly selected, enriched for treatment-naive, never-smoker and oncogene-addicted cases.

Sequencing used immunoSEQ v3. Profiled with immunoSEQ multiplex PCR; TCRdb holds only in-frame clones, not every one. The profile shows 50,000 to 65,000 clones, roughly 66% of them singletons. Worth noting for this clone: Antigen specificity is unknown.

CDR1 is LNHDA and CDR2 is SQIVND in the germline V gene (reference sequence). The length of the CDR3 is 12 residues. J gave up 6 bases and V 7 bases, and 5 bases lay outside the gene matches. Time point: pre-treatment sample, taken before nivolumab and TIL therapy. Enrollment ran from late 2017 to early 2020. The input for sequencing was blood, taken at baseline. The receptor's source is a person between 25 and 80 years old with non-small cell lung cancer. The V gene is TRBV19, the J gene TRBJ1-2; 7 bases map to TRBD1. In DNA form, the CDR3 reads TGTGCCAGTATTGACAGGGTAGATGGCTACACCTTC. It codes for CASIDRVDGYTF.